A selection of T cell receptor beta chains follows, all from one sample in a study of cytomegalovirus exposure and HLA in healthy donors. Measured with immunoSEQ multiplex PCR; TCRdb has only the in-frame clones, and not every one. The top ten hold around 1.6% of the sample, which has about 190,000 clones, approximately 79% seen once. Sequencing used PBMCs. Every receptor here comes from a woman between 18 and 30 years old in good health and CMV-seronegative. The CDR3 runs from the conserved cysteine through the conserved F or W. The D gene is left open where the match is weak. Rows give clone size only sometimes, using once, few, many, or a class for an expanded clone.

TGTGCCAGCAGCTTTGGGCTAAGCATTGAGACCCAGTACTTC,CASSFGLSIETQYF,TRBJ2-5,NA,NA,TRBV5-6
TGCGCCAGCAGGACTAGCGGGGGGGCGGAGACCCAGTACTTC,CASRTSGGAETQYF,TRBJ2-5,NA,TRBD2,TRBV5-1
TGTGCCAGCAGGCCTACTGTGCAAAGCTCCTACGAGCAGTACTTC,CASRPTVQSSYEQYF,TRBJ2-7,once,NA,TRBV6-6
TGTGCCAGCAGCAAGGGACAGCTGCCCCTCGAGCAGTACTTC,CASSKGQLPLEQYF,TRBJ2-7,NA,NA,TRBV21-1
TGTGCCACCGACGGGAGCGGGTATAATTCACCCCTCCACTTT,CATDGSGYNSPLHF,TRBJ1-6,NA,NA,TRBV28
TGTGCCAGCAGCGCGGGACAGAGCTCCTACAATGAGCAGTTCTTC,CASSAGQSSYNEQFF,TRBJ2-1,NA,TRBD1,TRBV9
TGCGCCAGCAGCCGACAAGCGGGAGCTGAGGGTGAGCAGTTCTTC,CASSRQAGAEGEQFF,TRBJ2-1,NA,TRBD2,TRBV4-3
TGCGCCAGCAGCTTGGCCCCTCGCGCGACTAGCGGGAGCCGCGAGCAGTACTTC,CASSLAPRATSGSREQYF,TRBJ2-7,NA,TRBD2,TRBV5-1
TGTGCCAGCTCTCGTAATCAAGAGACCCAGTACTTC,CASSRNQETQYF,TRBJ2-5,NA,NA,TRBV18
TGTGCCAGCTCACCACCGACGGGTGGCACAGATACGCAGTATTTT,CASSPPTGGTDTQYF,TRBJ2-3,NA,NA,TRBV18
TGTGCCAGTGGACTCCGCCAAGAGACCCAGTACTTC,CASGLRQETQYF,TRBJ2-5,once,NA,TRBV19
TGTGCCAGTAATTATTTTGACAGGGGCTATGGCTACACCTTC,CASNYFDRGYGYTF,TRBJ1-2,NA,TRBD1,TRBV19
TGTGCCAGCAGCTCTGAACCCATGACAGTTTGGAACACTGAAGCTTTCTTT,CASSSEPMTVWNTEAFF,TRBJ1-1,once,NA,TRBV5-4
TGCAGCGTTGACGGGCAGGGGAATGAAGAGACCCAGTACTTC,CSVDGQGNEETQYF,TRBJ2-5,NA,NA,TRBV29-1
TGTGCCAGTAGTATAGCGGGAGGCCCGAACCCCCCCTCCTACAATGAGCAGTTCTTC,CASSIAGGPNPPSYNEQFF,TRBJ2-1,NA,TRBD2,TRBV19
TGCGCCAGCAGCCTCCGGGACAGCAATATGGGACTAGCGAGAGGAAACATTCAGTACTTC,CASSLRDSNMGLARGNIQYF,TRBJ2-4,NA,TRBD2,TRBV5-1
TGTGCCAGCAGTTTATACCCTCGGGACTCCTACAATGAGCAGTTCTTC,CASSLYPRDSYNEQFF,TRBJ2-1,NA,NA,TRBV27
TGCAGCACGCCTAGCGGGAGGAAAGGGGGCACAGATACGCAGTATTTT,CSTPSGRKGGTDTQYF,TRBJ2-3,NA,TRBD2,TRBV29-1